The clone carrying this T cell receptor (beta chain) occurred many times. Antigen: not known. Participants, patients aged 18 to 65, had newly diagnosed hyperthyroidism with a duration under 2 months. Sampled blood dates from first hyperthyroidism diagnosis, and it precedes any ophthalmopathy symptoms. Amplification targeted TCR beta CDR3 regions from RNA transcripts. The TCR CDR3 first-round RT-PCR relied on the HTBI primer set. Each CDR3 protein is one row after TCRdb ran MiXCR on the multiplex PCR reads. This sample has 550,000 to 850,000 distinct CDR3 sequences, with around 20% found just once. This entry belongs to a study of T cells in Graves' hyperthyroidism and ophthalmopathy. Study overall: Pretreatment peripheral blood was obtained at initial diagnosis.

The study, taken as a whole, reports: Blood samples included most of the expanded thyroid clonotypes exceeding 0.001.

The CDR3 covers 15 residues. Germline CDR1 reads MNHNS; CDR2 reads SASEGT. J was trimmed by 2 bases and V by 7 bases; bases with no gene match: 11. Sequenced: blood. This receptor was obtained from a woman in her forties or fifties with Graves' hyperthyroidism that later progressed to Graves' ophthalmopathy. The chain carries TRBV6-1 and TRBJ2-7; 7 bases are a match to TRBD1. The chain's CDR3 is CASTNAEDRTYEQYF. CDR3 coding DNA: TGTGCCAGCACTAACGCTGAGGACAGGACCTACGAGCAGTACTTC.